The 26 T cell receptor beta chains reported below all come from one sample, sequenced in a study of blood T cell repertoires in COVID-19. Generated by immunoSEQ multiplex PCR, the TCRdb table keeps only in-frame clones and is missing some. The table has 65,000 to 90,000 clones, 88% seen once. The sequencing input was peripheral blood. The origin of the receptors is a woman aged 80 or over with acute or convalescent COVID-19.

The chain combines TRBV4-3 with TRBJ1-1; D gene unclear. This CDR3 is built from 15 residues. V was pared by 1 base and J by 0 bases, with 9 bases between. Germline V lookup: CDR1 LGHNA, CDR2 YSLEER. CDR3 sequence (DNA): TGCGCCAGCAGCCAAGGGCTGCGGTTGAACACTGAAGCTTTCTTT. It codes for CASSQGLRLNTEAFF.

CDR3 region: CASSEIGQANTGELFF. CDR3 DNA: TGCGCCAGCAGTGAGATCGGACAAGCAAACACCGGGGAGCTGTTTTTT. The V call is TRBV10-1, the J call TRBJ2-2; weak D call: TRBD1 (5 bases). V lost 2 bases to trimming and J lost 2 bases, with 12 bases between them. There are 16 residues in the CDR3. Germline V gene sequence: CDR1 WNHNN, CDR2 SYGVQD (reference sequence).

The chain recombines TRBV27 with TRBJ2-1; the match to TRBD2 covers 9 bases. The germline V gene has CDR1 MNHEY and CDR2 SMNVEV (reference sequence). CDR3 size: 15 residues. V gave up 5 bases and J gave up 9 bases; unmatched junction bases: 11. In nucleotides, the CDR3 is TGTGCCAGCAGTAATCGAGGCGGGGGGGCGGGTGAGCAGTTCTTC. It encodes CASSNRGGGAGEQFF.

The V call is TRBV6-5, the J call TRBJ2-3; perhaps TRBD2 as D (6 bases). This CDR3 has 13 amino acids. Per germline, CDR1 MNHEY and CDR2 SVGAGI. V was cut by 6 bases and J by 0 bases, with 7 bases left in between. The CDR3 DNA reads TGTGCCAGCAGGCGGGGAAGCACAGATACGCAGTATTTT. It translates to CASRRGSTDTQYF.

V and J are TRBV5-1 and TRBJ2-1, with D possibly being TRBD1 (6 bases). Germline CDR1 is SGHRS and CDR2 is YFSETQ. The length of the CDR3 is 15 residues. V dropped 4 bases and J dropped 0 bases, with 11 bases sitting between them. CDR3 sequence (DNA): TGCGCCAGCAGCCCACAGGGTGCCTCCTACAATGAGCAGTTCTTC. Its translation: CASSPQGASYNEQFF. Together with reference TRBV5-1 and TRBJ2-1, the CDR3 gives the full variable domain: KAGVTQTPRYLIKTRGQQVTLSCSPISGHRSVSWYQQTPGQGLQFLFEYFSETQRNKGNFPGRFSGRQFSNSRSEMNVSTLELGDSALYLCASSPQGASYNEQFFGPGTRLTVL.

This clone was recorded a few times. CDR3 residues: CASSLASGIKNTEAFF. The CDR3 region has the DNA TGTGCCAGCAGCTTAGCTAGCGGCATTAAGAACACTGAAGCTTTCTTT. The rearrangement uses TRBV11-2 and TRBJ1-1; no definite D call. Germline V gene lookup returns CDR1 SGHAT and CDR2 FQNNGV. The V end lost 1 base, the J end lost 1 base, and 13 bases lay between the germline ends. CDR3 size: 16 residues.

The V gene is TRBV2, the J gene TRBJ2-1; D might be TRBD2 (6 bases). V lost 7 bases and J lost 7, with 20 bases in between. The CDR3 is 15 residues long. Germline V gene lookup returns CDR1 SNHLY and CDR2 FYNNEI. As DNA, the CDR3 is TGTGCCAGCATTCTGGAGGGGTTCTGGGGGAATGAGCAGTTCTTC. Its translation is CASILEGFWGNEQFF.

The rearrangement uses TRBV5-1 and TRBJ1-4, with D uncertain. The CDR3 extends over 14 amino acids. Trimming took 4 bases from V and 4 from J, leaving 11 bases between them. The germline V gene has CDR1 SGHRS and CDR2 YFSETQ. Written as DNA, the CDR3 is TGCGCCAGCAGCCTCTCAGCGGGTAATGAAAAACTGTTTTTT. This codes for CASSLSAGNEKLFF.

The V call is TRBV6-5, the J call TRBJ1-5, with D tentatively TRBD1 (6 bases). The CDR3 is 14 amino acids. The germline V and J ends were trimmed by 5 bases and 6 bases, with 14 bases remaining between them. The germline gives CDR1 MNHEY, CDR2 SVGAGI. CDR3 nucleotide sequence: TGTGCCAGCAGTACAAGGGGGATCGGTCAGCCCCAGCATTTT. Translated: CASSTRGIGQPQHF.

The rearrangement joins TRBV5-1 to TRBJ2-3; 9 nucleotides agree with TRBD2. Germline CDR1 reads SGHRS; CDR2 reads YFSETQ. The CDR3 totals 16 residues. The junction had 3 bases not matched to a gene; V was cut back by 0 bases and J by 1 base. The CDR3 sequence is CASSLASSGGTDTQYF. The CDR3 DNA reads as TGCGCCAGCAGCTTGGCGTCTAGCGGGGGCACAGATACGCAGTATTTT.

The chain employs TRBV18 and TRBJ2-2; 7 bases are a match to TRBD1. The CDR3 length is 16 residues. The V segment lost 3 bases and the J segment 1 base; nucleotides outside the gene matches: 5. CDR1 and CDR2 from the germline V gene are KGHSH and LQKENI. The CDR3 spells CASSPGTALNTGELFF. The DNA of the CDR3 is TGTGCCAGCTCACCGGGGACAGCATTGAACACCGGGGAGCTGTTTTTT.

This clone was seen a handful of times. The sample carries other DNA sequences with the same CDR3. This chain connects TRBV7-9 to TRBJ1-1; D gene unclear. From germline, CDR1 is SEHNR and CDR2 FQNEAQ (reference sequence). The CDR3 is made up of 13 amino acids. V was cut by 6 bases and J by 3 bases, with 11 bases left in between. The CDR3, as DNA: TGTGCCAGCAGTTTAAGGGAGGACACTGAAGCTTTCTTT. Amino acids: CASSLREDTEAFF.

This clone has more than one count but fewer than ten. V gene TRBV6-5 combines with J gene TRBJ1-1, with 11 bases matching TRBD1. V shed 8 bases and J 8 bases; nucleotides not matched to a gene: 4. Germline loops: CDR1 MNHEY, CDR2 SVGAGI. The CDR3 consists of 12 residues. The CDR3, as DNA: TGTGCCAGCGAGGACAGGGGGCGAGAAGCTTTCTTT. Translation gives CASEDRGREAFF.

The chain employs TRBV27 and TRBJ2-2, with 8 bases aligning to TRBD2. CDR1 is MNHEY, CDR2 SMNVEV, per germline (reference sequence). Trimming removed 8 bases from V and 4 bases from J; junction bases left unmatched: 12. There are 16 residues in the CDR3. The DNA of the CDR3 is TGTGCCAGCTCCCATGGGGGACTAGGCCCCACCGGGGAGCTGTTTTTT. It is translated as CASSHGGLGPTGELFF.

This rearrangement joins TRBV5-1 to TRBJ1-6; D is uncertain. V lost 0 bases, J lost 3 bases, and 10 bases lay in between. This CDR3 spans 16 amino acids. Germline CDR1 is SGHRS and CDR2 is YFSETQ. The CDR3 nucleotides are TGCGCCAGCAGCTTGGTTTCAGGAATCTATAATTCACCCCTCCACTTT. Protein: CASSLVSGIYNSPLHF.

This clone was seen more than once but under ten times. The V gene is TRBV6-5, the J gene TRBJ2-7; 14 positions match TRBD2. The germline CDR1 and CDR2 sequences are MNHEY and SVGAGI. CDR3 length: 14 residues. Losses at the gene ends were 8 bases for V and 6 bases for J; bases not matched to a gene: 6. The DNA for the CDR3 is TGTGCCAGCTCTGGGACTAGCGGGAGTTTCGAGCAGTACTTC. This encodes CASSGTSGSFEQYF.

The chain's CDR3 is CASSHPGTSLSTDTQYF. In nucleotides, the CDR3 is TGTGCCAGCAGTCATCCGGGGACTAGCCTTAGCACAGATACGCAGTATTTT. V and J are TRBV5-4 and TRBJ2-3, with 9 bases matching TRBD2. Trimming cost V 5 bases and J 0 bases; bases outside gene matches: 10. The germline gives CDR1 SGHNT, CDR2 YYREEE (reference sequence). The CDR3 spans 17 residues.

This chain uses TRBV18 with TRBJ2-7; 9 bases fit TRBD2. Germline CDR1 KGHSH, CDR2 LQKENI. J gave up 7 bases and V 2 bases, and 9 bases lay outside the gene matches. CDR3 length: 15 amino acids. This CDR3 reads CASSPLPSGTQEQYF. CDR3 bases: TGTGCCAGCTCACCATTGCCTAGCGGGACGCAGGAGCAGTACTTC.

V gene TRBV12-3 or TRBV12-4 combines with J gene TRBJ1-1; no firm D call. The length of the CDR3 is 13 residues. V shed 2 bases and J shed 5 bases, with 9 bases lying between them. CDR3 sequence reads: CASSLFGGTEAFF. The CDR3 DNA reads TGTGCCAGCAGTTTATTTGGCGGGACTGAAGCTTTCTTT.

This clone was recorded a few times. The genes are TRBV27 and TRBJ1-6; 9 bases align to TRBD1. Looked up from germline, CDR1 is MNHEY and CDR2 is SMNVEV (reference sequence). V gave up 5 bases and J gave up 8 bases; unmatched junction bases: 4. This CDR3 spans 14 amino acids. The CDR3 spells CASSPGTGYSPLHF. The DNA of the CDR3 is TGTGCCAGCAGTCCCGGGACAGGGTATTCACCCCTCCACTTT.

This chain uses TRBV5-1 with TRBJ2-5, with TRBD1 identical over 7 bases. There are 15 residues in the CDR3. V dropped 5 bases and J dropped 1; count of bases not matched to a gene: 8. The germline gives CDR1 SGHRS, CDR2 YFSETQ. The DNA for the CDR3 is TGCGCCAGCAGTTCGGGACAGCACCGCCAAGAGACCCAGTACTTC. Translating it yields CASSSGQHRQETQYF.

Only a few counts were recorded for this clone. V is TRBV27 and J is TRBJ1-2; D perhaps matches TRBD1 (5 bases). V gave up 6 bases and J gave up 2 bases, with 22 bases separating them. Germline values: CDR1 MNHEY, CDR2 SMNVEV (reference sequence). The CDR3 runs to 17 residues. The CDR3 coding sequence is TGTGCCAGCAGGGGACTCAAGGGTCGGGGCCCAAACTATGGCTACACCTTC. Its translation: CASRGLKGRGPNYGYTF.

The rearrangement joins TRBV3-1 (or the pseudogene TRBV3-2) to TRBJ2-2; 12 bases map to TRBD2. From germline, CDR1 is LGHDT and CDR2 YNNKEL (reference sequence). The ends lost 6 bases at V and 6 bases at J; junction bases unmatched: 5. The CDR3 is made up of 15 amino acids. The CDR3 loop reads CASRPTSGSSGELFF. The CDR3 DNA sequence: TGTGCCAGCAGGCCGACTAGCGGGAGTTCCGGGGAGCTGTTTTTT.

V usage is TRBV7-2 and J usage is TRBJ1-1; 8 nucleotides align to TRBD1. This CDR3 spans 13 amino acids. Trimming at V came to 2 bases and at J to 10 bases, leaving 6 bases not matched to a gene. Germline values: CDR1 SGHTA, CDR2 FQGNSA. CDR3: CASSLSTGGAAFF. CDR3 nucleotides: TGTGCCAGCAGCTTAAGTACAGGGGGTGCAGCTTTCTTT.

The V gene is TRBV7-9, the J gene TRBJ1-4, with TRBD1 matching 9 bases. With 3 bases clipped from V and 3 bases from J, the junction kept 8 bases outside the gene matches. The CDR3 has 17 residues. CDR1 is SEHNR, CDR2 FQNEAQ, per germline (reference sequence). The CDR3 DNA follows: TGTGCCAGCAGCTTTCTCGGGACAGGGAGGGCTAATGAAAAACTGTTTTTT. Its translation: CASSFLGTGRANEKLFF.

The V and J genes are TRBV6-5 and TRBJ1-2, with D perhaps matching TRBD1 (6 bases). The CDR3 covers 15 residues. V gave up 7 bases and J gave up 4 bases, with 19 bases separating them. Germline V gene lookup returns CDR1 MNHEY and CDR2 SVGAGI. CDR3 in amino acids: CASTRDNPDFYGYTF. For the CDR3, the DNA is TGTGCCAGCACTAGGGACAACCCCGACTTCTATGGCTACACCTTC.